The 21 T cell receptor beta chains given below trace back to one sample, sequenced in a study of OX40 agonist ivuxolimab in advanced cancers. Measured with immunoSEQ multiplex PCR; TCRdb has only the in-frame clones, and not every one. The sample lists tens of thousands of clones; about 90% were seen once. The starting material was CD4+ or CD8+ T cells sorted from blood, obtained in a trial of the OX40 agonist ivuxolimab. All receptors derive from an adult with an advanced solid tumor such as melanoma, head and neck, liver or kidney cancer.

The rearrangement uses TRBV7-3 and TRBJ2-2, with TRBD1 identical over 9 bases. The J segment lost 3 bases and the V segment lost 5 bases, leaving 7 bases of the junction unmatched. Germline V lookup: CDR1 SGHTA, CDR2 FQGTGA. This CDR3 contains 16 residues. The CDR3 DNA follows: TGTGCCAGCAGCGGATCCGACAGGGGGGACACCGGGGAGCTGTTTTTT. Translation: CASSGSDRGDTGELFF.

This sequence joins TRBV27 and TRBJ1-5, with D possibly TRBD1 on 6 matching bases. The CDR3 totals 14 residues. Germline-derived CDR1 and CDR2 are MNHEY and SMNVEV (reference sequence). V was shortened by 4 bases and J by 7 bases, with 14 bases between the two germline ends. This chain's CDR3 is CASSSGAGDQPQHF. The CDR3 coding sequence is TGTGCCAGCAGTTCGGGAGCAGGGGACCAGCCCCAGCATTTT.

The V call is TRBV6-5, the J call TRBJ1-5; D perhaps matches TRBD1 (5 bases). Trimming removed 4 bases from V and 6 bases from J, with 16 bases in between. The CDR3 loop spans 15 amino acids. Germline-derived CDR1 and CDR2 are MNHEY and SVGAGI. CDR3 nucleotides: TGTGCCAGCAGTTTGTGGGGGAAAGTCGGTCAGCCCCAGCATTTT. Its translation is CASSLWGKVGQPQHF.

The rearrangement uses TRBV6-5 and TRBJ2-6, with D hard to call. The CDR3 covers 14 residues. Trimming shortened V by 4 bases and J by 1 base, and 5 bases separated the two germline ends. Germline V gene sequence: CDR1 MNHEY, CDR2 SVGAGI. The CDR3 sequence: CASSSRSGANVLTF. In DNA form, the CDR3 reads TGTGCCAGCAGTTCCCGGTCTGGGGCCAACGTCCTGACTTTC.

V and J are TRBV13 and TRBJ1-1; tentatively, D is TRBD1 (6 bases). The CDR3 has 15 amino acids. CDR1 and CDR2 from the germline V gene are PRHDT and FYEKMQ (reference sequence). Trimming cost V 5 bases and J 0 bases, with 13 bases left between them. CDR3 coding DNA: TGTGCCAGCAGCGGGGACAAAGGGATGAACACTGAAGCTTTCTTT. The encoded protein is CASSGDKGMNTEAFF.

This sequence joins TRBV19 and TRBJ2-5; weak D call: TRBD2 (5 bases). V was cut by 3 bases and J by 11 bases, with 16 bases left in between. The germline CDR1 and CDR2 sequences are LNHDA and SQIVND (reference sequence). The CDR3 runs 13 residues. In nucleotides, the CDR3 is TGTGCCAGTAGTATTACCAGCGGAGGCGGGCAGTACTTC. Protein sequence: CASSITSGGGQYF.

The genes are TRBV19 and TRBJ2-1; D is unclear. There are 11 residues in the CDR3. CDR1 and CDR2 (germline): LNHDA, SQIVND (reference sequence). The V and J ends lost 8 bases and 8 bases respectively, with 10 bases between them. Here the CDR3 reads CASALSHEQFF. The DNA for the CDR3 is TGTGCCAGTGCTCTGTCCCATGAGCAGTTCTTC. Variable domain in full (rest from reference TRBV19 and TRBJ2-1): DGGITQSPKYLFRKEGQNVTLSCEQNLNHDAMYWYRQDPGQGLRLIYYSQIVNDFQKGDIAEGYSVSREKKESFPLTVTSAQKNPTAFYLCASALSHEQFFGPGTRLTVL.

This chain joins TRBV6-4 and TRBJ1-1; D might be TRBD1 (5 bases). Germline V gene sequence: CDR1 MRHNA, CDR2 SNTAGT. Trimming left V 3 bases short and J 3 bases short, with 8 bases between. This CDR3 has 13 residues. This CDR3 reads CASSEDTHTEAFF. CDR3 nucleotide sequence: TGTGCCAGCAGTGAGGACACCCACACTGAAGCTTTCTTT.

J is TRBJ1-1 and V is TRBV6-5; 11 bases are a match to TRBD1. Germline V gene data show CDR1 as MNHEY and CDR2 as SVGAGI. Trimming removed 4 bases from V and 11 bases from J; junction bases left unmatched: 3. This CDR3 is built from 12 residues. DNA for the CDR3: TGTGCCAGCAGTTCGGGGACAGGGGGGGCTTTCTTT. Translated: CASSSGTGGAFF.

The J gene is TRBJ1-2, the V gene TRBV7-9; D gene unclear. The CDR3 spans 15 residues. Trimming took 1 base from V and 2 from J, leaving 11 bases between them. Germline CDR1 reads SEHNR; CDR2 reads FQNEAQ (reference sequence). The CDR3 region is CASSLVGLVNYGYTF. DNA for the CDR3: TGTGCCAGCAGCTTAGTGGGTCTGGTAAACTATGGCTACACCTTC.

The chain recombines TRBV27 with TRBJ1-5, with a possible D match to TRBD1 (5 bases). V lost 2 bases and J 5 bases, leaving 7 bases between the germline ends. CDR3 length: 13 residues. Germline V gives CDR1 MNHEY, CDR2 SMNVEV (reference sequence). The CDR3 DNA is TGTGCCAGCAGTTTACAGGGCGATCAGCCCCAGCATTTT. As protein: CASSLQGDQPQHF.

The chain employs TRBV9 and TRBJ2-7; D is undetermined. Trimming pared 0 bases from V and 3 bases from J, leaving 13 bases between. CDR1 is SGDLS, CDR2 YYNGEE, per germline. The CDR3 extends over 15 amino acids. The CDR3 region has the DNA TGTGCCAGCAGCGTAGGGAACACCCCTCTCTACGAGCAGTACTTC. Protein: CASSVGNTPLYEQYF.

The genes are TRBV28 and TRBJ2-7, with a possible D match to TRBD2 (5 bases). The CDR3 consists of 14 residues. The V end was cut by 3 bases, the J end by 0 bases, with 9 bases between. Per the germline V gene, CDR1 is MDHEN and CDR2 is SYDVKM. The CDR3 coding sequence is TGTGCCAGCAGTTTCCCCGAGGGCTCCTACGAGCAGTACTTC. Translation gives CASSFPEGSYEQYF.

This chain joins TRBV7-9 and TRBJ1-1; D remains ambiguous. The CDR3 extends over 12 amino acids. Between the trimmed V and J ends, which lost 5 bases and 5 bases, there was a span of 9 bases. The germline V gene encodes CDR1 SEHNR and CDR2 FQNEAQ (reference sequence). Here the CDR3 reads CASSPRWTEAFF. As DNA, the CDR3 is TGTGCCAGCAGCCCCCGATGGACTGAAGCTTTCTTT. Variable domain in full (rest from reference TRBV7-9 and TRBJ1-1): DTGVSQNPRHKITKRGQNVTFRCDPISEHNRLYWYRQTLGQGPEFLTYFQNEAQLEKSRLLSDRFSAERPKGSFSTLEIQRTEQGDSAMYLCASSPRWTEAFFGQGTRLTVV.

V is TRBV9 and J is TRBJ2-3; the D call may be TRBD1 or TRBD2 (6 bases each). The CDR3 is made up of 13 amino acids. The V end lost 3 bases, the J end lost 8 bases, and 13 bases lay between the germline ends. Germline values: CDR1 SGDLS, CDR2 YYNGEE. The CDR3 DNA follows: TGTGCCAGCAGCGCCCCACAGGGAGGTACGCAGTATTTT. It yields the protein CASSAPQGGTQYF.

The J gene is TRBJ2-2, the V gene TRBV19, with D possibly TRBD1 on 6 matching bases. CDR1 LNHDA and CDR2 SQIVND come from the germline V gene (reference sequence). V gave up 8 bases and J gave up 2 bases, with 12 bases separating them. This CDR3 has 14 residues. The CDR3 DNA follows: TGTGCCAGTCGATGGACAGAAAACACCGGGGAGCTGTTTTTT. Translating it yields CASRWTENTGELFF. The complete variable domain, with remaining parts taken from reference TRBV19 and TRBJ2-2, reads DGGITQSPKYLFRKEGQNVTLSCEQNLNHDAMYWYRQDPGQGLRLIYYSQIVNDFQKGDIAEGYSVSREKKESFPLTVTSAQKNPTAFYLCASRWTENTGELFFGEGSRLTVL.

The CDR3 DNA reads TGTGCCAGGGATAAGGTGGTTAGCGGGGGAGACTCTGGGGCCAACGTCCTGACTTTC. Translated: CARDKVVSGGDSGANVLTF. V and J are TRBV2 and TRBJ2-6, with 9 bases identical to TRBD2. V was clipped by 9 bases and J by 0 bases; unmatched bases: 15. Germline-derived CDR1 and CDR2 are SNHLY and FYNNEI. The CDR3 is 19 amino acids.

This chain links TRBV27 with TRBJ2-2; D remains ambiguous. The CDR3 sequence is 13 residues long. V was clipped by 0 bases and J by 5 bases, with 4 bases between them. The V gene's germline CDR1 is MNHEY and CDR2 SMNVEV (reference sequence). CDR3 nucleotides: TGTGCCAGCAGTTTATCGGGGACCGGGGAGCTGTTTTTT. Translated, it gives CASSLSGTGELFF.

CDR3 in amino acids: CASSLAAGGSDTQYF. The CDR3 bases are TGTGCCAGCAGCTTAGCGGCAGGGGGATCAGATACGCAGTATTTT. V and J are TRBV7-6 and TRBJ2-3; TRBD1 agrees at 7 bases. CDR1 and CDR2 from the germline V gene are SGHVS and FNYEAQ. V was pared by 0 bases and J by 4 bases, with 4 bases of the junction left unmatched. The CDR3 has 15 residues.

The chain employs TRBV7-7 and TRBJ2-1; 8 nucleotides line up with TRBD2. This CDR3 contains 17 residues. Trimming took 1 base from V and 8 from J; bases not matched to a gene: 13. Germline CDR1 reads SSHAT; CDR2 reads FNYEAQ (reference sequence). In DNA form, the CDR3 reads TGTGCCAGCAGCTTAGAAGGGGACGGGGGGGCCTTTTATGAGCAGTTCTTC. Translation gives CASSLEGDGGAFYEQFF.

The genes are TRBV11-2 and TRBJ2-7, with unresolved D. The CDR3 sequence is 15 residues long. Trimming pared 1 base from V and 7 bases from J, leaving 17 bases between. Germline V gives CDR1 SGHAT, CDR2 FQNNGV. DNA of the CDR3: TGTGCCAGCAGCTTAGCCGCTTTAAGGGTAGTTGAGCAGTACTTC. Translation: CASSLAALRVVEQYF.